This T cell receptor beta chain was captured in a study of T-cell memory formation after mild COVID-19. The germline V gene has CDR1 SGHTA and CDR2 FQGTGA. V lost 7 bases, J lost 3 bases, and 1 base stayed unmatched. The CDR3 is 13 amino acids. TCRdb redid the calling of the 5' RACE reads with MiXCR, one entry per CDR3 protein. The sample contains roughly 560,000 distinct CDR3 sequences, about a fifth of which appear only once. Specimen: PBMCs or a T cell subset sorted from them (not recorded which). This TCR was recovered from an adult woman who had mild COVID-19 (a few samples of this study predate the infection). Cell type and time point are not known. This chain links TRBV7-3 with TRBJ2-3; 10 bases line up with TRBD2. The CDR3 nucleotides are TGTGCCAGCACTAGCGGGAGTACAGATACGCAGTATTTT. Translated, it gives CASTSGSTDTQYF.